Presented here are 16 T cell receptor beta chains from one specimen sequenced in a study of shared clonotypes between healthy human individuals. Clones were read by immunoSEQ multiplex PCR, and TCRdb kept only the in-frame ones, dropping some. The profile covers 2,500,000 or so clones, with roughly 93% appearing a single time and approximately 0.35% taken by the ten largest. Input material: naive CD4+ T cells from PBMCs. Documented subset: CD45RA+ positively selected. These receptors were collected from a man aged 18 to 29 in good health. Some clones in this sample may be carry-over from other donors' samples.

As for this clone: Other DNA sequences in this specimen translate into the identical CDR3. The CDR3 nucleotides are TGTGCCAGCAGCTTAGGTCCCTCCTACGAGCAGTACTTC. Translated, it gives CASSLGPSYEQYF. This chain joins TRBV11-3 and TRBJ2-7, with D hard to call. This CDR3 contains 13 residues. Trimming took off 1 base at V and 0 bases at J, with 4 bases between the two ends. Germline V CDR1 and CDR2: SGHNT, YENEEA.

The genes are TRBV6-6 and TRBJ2-1; 11 bases line up with TRBD2. V gave up 6 bases and J gave up 8 bases; unmatched junction bases: 9. The germline V gene encodes CDR1 MNHNY and CDR2 SVGAGI (reference sequence). The CDR3 contains 15 residues. The CDR3 protein is CASSQQGLAVDEQFF. In nucleotides, the CDR3 is TGTGCCAGCAGCCAACAGGGACTAGCGGTGGATGAGCAGTTCTTC.

Note on this clone: The same CDR3 is also encoded by other DNA sequences in this sample. The chain couples TRBV9 to TRBJ2-1, with 9 bases aligning to TRBD2. J was trimmed by 1 base and V by 3 bases; bases with no gene match: 2. The germline V gene encodes CDR1 SGDLS and CDR2 YYNGEE. This CDR3 has 15 residues. The DNA of the CDR3 is TGTGCCAGCAGCGCGACTAGCGGTTCCTACAATGAGCAGTTCTTC. This encodes CASSATSGSYNEQFF.

In this sample, this clone turned up a few times. The rearrangement joins TRBV15 to TRBJ1-2, with 8 bases that match TRBD1. The germline CDR1 and CDR2 sequences are LNHNV and YYDKDF (reference sequence). The CDR3 totals 15 residues. J gave up 7 bases and V 3 bases, and 10 bases lay outside the gene matches. The CDR3 protein is CATSREGQGFSGYTF. Written as DNA, the CDR3 is TGTGCCACCAGCAGGGAAGGACAGGGTTTTTCTGGCTACACCTTC.

The chain recombines TRBV6-6 with TRBJ2-4; D call uncertain. V was shortened by 7 bases and J by 3 bases, with 19 bases between the two germline ends. This CDR3 region has 16 residues. Germline V gives CDR1 MNHNY, CDR2 SVGAGI (reference sequence). The CDR3: CASKTGPSRGKNIQYF. CDR3 in DNA: TGTGCCAGCAAAACCGGGCCCTCGAGAGGCAAAAACATTCAGTACTTC.

The chain is built from TRBV5-1 and TRBJ2-3; unclear D gene. Trimming cost V 2 bases and J 8 bases, with 12 bases left between them. The V gene's germline CDR1 is SGHRS and CDR2 YFSETQ. The CDR3 has 13 residues. The CDR3, as DNA: TGCGCCAGCAGCTTCCCCCTGGCAGGTACGCAGTATTTT. Amino acid sequence: CASSFPLAGTQYF.

This chain links TRBV15 with TRBJ1-1; D is unresolved. The length of the CDR3 is 16 residues. The germline V gene has CDR1 LNHNV and CDR2 YYDKDF (reference sequence). Trimming removed 0 bases at V and 11 bases at J, with 22 bases between. The CDR3 region is CATSRDLDGGRFGAFF. The CDR3 nucleotides are TGTGCCACCAGCAGAGATCTTGATGGCGGTCGATTCGGGGCTTTCTTT.

DNA for the CDR3: TGCAGCGTTGGAAGGACAGGGGAATATGAGCAGTTCTTC. Its translation: CSVGRTGEYEQFF. The chain employs TRBV29-1 and TRBJ2-1; 9 bases map to TRBD1. With V trimmed by 4 bases and J by 8 bases, 6 bases remained unmatched. The CDR3 has 13 residues. CDR1 SQVTM and CDR2 ANQGSEA come from the germline V gene.

The rearrangement joins TRBV28 to TRBJ2-7; TRBD2 is a possible D gene (6 bases). CDR3 length: 17 amino acids. V was trimmed by 4 bases and J by 2 bases, leaving 21 bases between them. Germline assignment: CDR1 MDHEN and CDR2 SYDVKM. Here the CDR3 DNA reads TGTGCCAGCAGTTCAGGGTTTGGCGGGATCGGCACCTACGAGCAGTACTTC. It translates to CASSSGFGGIGTYEQYF. The whole variable domain, filled in from reference TRBV28 and TRBJ2-7, reads DVKVTQSSRYLVKRTGEKVFLECVQDMDHENMFWYRQDPGLGLRLIYFSYDVKMKEKGDIPEGYSVSREKKERFSLILESASTNQTSMYLCASSSGFGGIGTYEQYFGPGTRLTVT.

CDR3 region: CSVGTIRERGEQYF. CDR3 in DNA: TGCAGCGTTGGCACAATCCGAGAGCGGGGTGAGCAGTACTTC. This chain uses TRBV29-1 with TRBJ2-7; 7 nucleotides line up with TRBD2. This CDR3 contains 14 residues. Germline V gene sequence: CDR1 SQVTM, CDR2 ANQGSEA. V shed 4 bases, J shed 7 bases, and the junction held 13 bases outside the gene matches.

The chain has TRBV7-3 and TRBJ1-2, with a tentative D call TRBD1 (6 bases). This CDR3 spans 13 amino acids. CDR1 and CDR2 (germline): SGHTA, FQGTGA. Trimming took 3 bases from V and 8 from J, leaving 13 bases between them. The CDR3 bases are TGTGCCAGCAGCTTGCGGGCAGGGGCCGGCTACACCTTC. Protein sequence: CASSLRAGAGYTF.

Written as DNA, the CDR3 is TGTGCCAGCAGAGGGACCGGGACTAGCGGTAGGAATGAGCAGTTCTTC. As protein: CASRGTGTSGRNEQFF. The rearrangement links TRBV28 to TRBJ2-1, with 11 bases identical to TRBD2. The V gene end was trimmed by 6 bases and the J gene end by 7 bases; junction bases not matched to a gene: 11. The CDR3 runs to 16 residues. Germline V gene lookup returns CDR1 MDHEN and CDR2 SYDVKM.

The chain joins TRBV9 to TRBJ2-5; D is unresolved. Trimming left V 3 bases short and J 3 bases short, with 15 bases between. The CDR3 is 15 residues long. Germline-derived CDR1 and CDR2 are SGDLS and YYNGEE. The CDR3 bases are TGTGCCAGCAGCGCACGCTTTAGCAGCGAAGAGACCCAGTACTTC. Residues: CASSARFSSEETQYF. The entire variable domain, with the rest obtained from reference TRBV9 and TRBJ2-5, is as follows: DSGVTQTPKHLITATGQRVTLRCSPRSGDLSVYWYQQSLDQGLQFLIQYYNGEERAKGNILERFSAQQFPDLHSELNLSSLELGDSALYFCASSARFSSEETQYFGPGTRLLVL.

The chain has TRBV27 and TRBJ2-1; 10 bases agree with TRBD2. Germline loops: CDR1 MNHEY, CDR2 SMNVEV (reference sequence). After removal of 0 bases from V and 2 bases from J, the junction contained 7 bases not matched to a gene. The CDR3 is made up of 18 amino acids. The chain's CDR3 is CASSLSSSGRPPYNEQFF. In DNA form, the CDR3 reads TGTGCCAGCAGTTTATCATCTAGCGGGAGACCCCCCTACAATGAGCAGTTCTTC.

This chain uses TRBV28 with TRBJ1-2; weak D call: TRBD1 (6 bases). The CDR3 has 14 amino acids. The V end lost 8 bases, the J end lost 5 bases, and 18 bases lay between the germline ends. Per germline, CDR1 MDHEN and CDR2 SYDVKM. The CDR3 DNA reads TGTGCCAGCTCTAGCGGGGGGCCATCGTATGGCTACACCTTC. Amino acids: CASSSGGPSYGYTF.

This sequence joins TRBV4-2 and TRBJ1-4; D call uncertain. This CDR3 region has 15 residues. Germline V CDR1 and CDR2: LGHNA, YNFKEQ. V lost 0 bases and J 4 bases, leaving 9 bases between the germline ends. In DNA form, the CDR3 reads TGTGCCAGCAGCCAAGACTCAGCTAGTAATGAAAAACTGTTTTTT. Encoded protein: CASSQDSASNEKLFF.